The rows below give T cell receptor beta chains drawn from one sample of a study of regulatory T cells in long-lasting Graves disease. TCRdb re-derived calls from the multiplex PCR reads in MiXCR, one entry per CDR3 protein. The sample has around 400,000 distinct CDR3 sequences, 20% to 25% seen once. Here the sequenced sample was peripheral blood mononuclear cells (PBMCs), taken when the disease was refractory, from a patient treated with antithyroid drugs. The receptors were sampled from a woman in her forties with Graves disease. Each CDR3 is given with its conserved first and last residue. D genes are given only for firm matches. Clone size appears in some rows only: once, few, many, or a class for an expanded clone.

DNA,CDR3,size,J,D,V
TGTGCCAGCAGCTTAGAGCTGGGGAGGTTGCAAAACATTCAGTACTTC,CASSLELGRLQNIQYF,many,TRBJ2-4,-,TRBV11-2
TGCAGTGCTAGGGAAACAGGGGGCGGCTACGAGCAGTACTTC,CSARETGGGYEQYF,many,TRBJ2-7,TRBD1,TRBV20-1
TGTGCCAGCAGCCCGATAAGCACCTACGAGCAGTACTTC,CASSPISTYEQYF,many,TRBJ2-7,-,TRBV28
TGTGCCAGCAGCTTACATAGCGGGAGGGCTGGCAATGAGCAGTTCTTC,CASSLHSGRAGNEQFF,-,TRBJ2-1,TRBD2,TRBV7-9
TGTGCCAGTGGGACAGGGGTGGACACCGGGGAGCTGTTTTTT,CASGTGVDTGELFF,once,TRBJ2-2,TRBD1,TRBV19
TGTGCCAGCAGTGAGGGGCCCCGGGGATCCTACGAGCAGTACTTC,CASSEGPRGSYEQYF,many,TRBJ2-7,-,TRBV2
TGTGCCAGTCCTAATTCACCCCTCCACTTT,CASPNSPLHF,few,TRBJ1-6,-,TRBV19
TGTGCCAGCAGCACCGGGACAGGGGGATCCGGGGAGCTGTTTTTT,CASSTGTGGSGELFF,few,TRBJ2-2,TRBD1,TRBV11-1
TGCAGCGTTGAAACGACAGAAGGCACTGAAGCTTTCTTT,CSVETTEGTEAFF,-,TRBJ1-1,-,TRBV29-1
TGTGCCAGCACCAACCTTCTAGCGGGAGATTACGAGCAGTACTTC,CASTNLLAGDYEQYF,many,TRBJ2-7,TRBD2,TRBV28
TGCAGCGCGCGAGCCGGGACAGCGGGTGAGACCCAGTACTTC,CSARAGTAGETQYF,-,TRBJ2-5,-,TRBV29-1
TGTGCCAGCAGTTTGGGTGCAGGAAATCAGCCCCAGCATTTT,CASSLGAGNQPQHF,many,TRBJ1-5,-,TRBV28
TGTGCCAGCAGCCATCCTCTTCCCTCTGGGGCCAACGTCCTGACTTTC,CASSHPLPSGANVLTF,few,TRBJ2-6,-,TRBV28
TGTGCCAGCAGCGTAGGTTCTTCGGGTGAGACCCAGTACTTC,CASSVGSSGETQYF,-,TRBJ2-5,-,TRBV9
TGTGCCAGCAGCATGTTACTACGGAGCACAGATACGCAGTATTTT,CASSMLLRSTDTQYF,few,TRBJ2-3,-,TRBV28
TGTGCCAGCAGCTTTTTTCCGGAGCGGGTCACCGGGGAGCTGTTTTTT,CASSFFPERVTGELFF,few,TRBJ2-2,-,TRBV27
TGTGCCAGCAGCCAACGGGGTAGCGGGAGGTCCACCGGGGAGCTGTTTTTT,CASSQRGSGRSTGELFF,many,TRBJ2-2,TRBD2,TRBV6-1
TGTGCCAGCAGTCCACCGGGACTGACGGTCTACGAGCAGTACTTC,CASSPPGLTVYEQYF,many,TRBJ2-7,-,TRBV2
TGTGCCAGCAGCCACCCTTTTAAACAGCAAGCAGCTTTCTTT,CASSHPFKQQAAFF,few,TRBJ1-1,-,TRBV3-1
TGTGCCAGCAGCCCGTGGGGGAACACTGAAGCTTTCTTT,CASSPWGNTEAFF,-,TRBJ1-1,-,TRBV14
TGTGCCAGCAGCTTAGCAGGGGTTCGCAATCAGCCCCAGCATTTT,CASSLAGVRNQPQHF,-,TRBJ1-5,-,TRBV7-2
TGTGCCAGTAGTATAGGACAGCGACGGTTCGCGAACACCGGGGAGCTGTTTTTT,CASSIGQRRFANTGELFF,-,TRBJ2-2,-,TRBV19
TGCAGTGCGGAACAGGGTTACGAGCAGTACTTC,CSAEQGYEQYF,many,TRBJ2-7,-,TRBV20-1
TGTGCCAGCAGTCTGAGACAGTTCTACGAGCAGTACTTC,CASSLRQFYEQYF,many,TRBJ2-7,-,TRBV5-5
TGTGCCAGCAGCCCGACAGGGGGCGGAACCTACGAGCAGTACTTC,CASSPTGGGTYEQYF,few,TRBJ2-7,TRBD1,TRBV7-9
TGTGCCAGCACCCCTGCGGCAGGTCTCTCCTACGAGCAGTACTTC,CASTPAAGLSYEQYF,many,TRBJ2-7,-,TRBV28
TGTGCCAGCAGTCCCCCCCGGGTTGGGGGGTGGAGTGGAAACACCATATATTTT,CASSPPRVGGWSGNTIYF,few,TRBJ1-3,-,TRBV28
TGTGCCACCAGCAGAGATCGGGACAGCTCTGGAAACACCATATATTTT,CATSRDRDSSGNTIYF,few,TRBJ1-3,TRBD1,TRBV15
TGTGCCACCAGCAGAGATTCGGGAGGATACAATGAGCAGTTCTTC,CATSRDSGGYNEQFF,-,TRBJ2-1,TRBD2,TRBV15
TGTGCCAGCAGCAACCACCCAGGGAACCCTAACTACGAGCAGTACTTC,CASSNHPGNPNYEQYF,few,TRBJ2-7,-,TRBV7-9
TGTGCTAGTGGTTCGGGACTAGCGGGAGACACCGGGGAGCTGTTTTTT,CASGSGLAGDTGELFF,many,TRBJ2-2,TRBD2,TRBV12-5